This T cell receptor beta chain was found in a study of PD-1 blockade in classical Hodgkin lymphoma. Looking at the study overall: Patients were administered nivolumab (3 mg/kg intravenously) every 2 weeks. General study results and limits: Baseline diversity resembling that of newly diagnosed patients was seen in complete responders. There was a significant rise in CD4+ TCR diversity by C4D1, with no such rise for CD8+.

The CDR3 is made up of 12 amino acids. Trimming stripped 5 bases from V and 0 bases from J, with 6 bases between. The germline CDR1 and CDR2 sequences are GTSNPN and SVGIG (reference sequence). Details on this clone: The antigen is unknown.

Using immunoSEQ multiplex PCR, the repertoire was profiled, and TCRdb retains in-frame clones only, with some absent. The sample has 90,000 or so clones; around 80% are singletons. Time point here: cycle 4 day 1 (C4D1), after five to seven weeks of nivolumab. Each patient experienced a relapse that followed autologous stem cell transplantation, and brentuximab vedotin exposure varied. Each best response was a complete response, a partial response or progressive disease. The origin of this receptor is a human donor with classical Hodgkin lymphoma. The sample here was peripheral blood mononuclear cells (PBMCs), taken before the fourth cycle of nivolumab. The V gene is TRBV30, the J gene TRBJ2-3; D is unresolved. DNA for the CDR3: TGTGCCTGGGCTTCTAGCACAGATACGCAGTATTTT. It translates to CAWASSTDTQYF.